Described below is a single T cell receptor beta chain sequence and its context. As yet, its antigen is unknown. The data originate from a study of cytomegalovirus exposure and HLA in healthy donors. This CDR3 is built from 13 residues. Germline loops: CDR1 SGHAT, CDR2 FQNNGV. Trimming left V 1 base short and J 5 bases short, with 8 bases between. Study-wide findings and caveats: Specificity for CMV antigens was confirmed in vitro for three of the CMV-associated chains. Among TCR beta chains, those listed as cytomegalovirus-associated numbered around 160.

The repertoire was sequenced with immunoSEQ multiplex PCR; TCRdb's copy has only in-frame clones and lacks some. The sample records 150,000 to 200,000 clones, roughly four fifths being singletons. This TCR came from a woman aged 18-29 years in good health and CMV-seropositive. Sequenced: PBMCs. This sequence joins TRBV11-2 and TRBJ2-5; D remains ambiguous. The CDR3 DNA is TGTGCCAGCAGCTTAGGTGTCGGGGAGACCCAGTACTTC. It translates to CASSLGVGETQYF.